This TCR beta chain was observed in a study of OX40 agonist ivuxolimab in advanced cancers. Study overall: The patients' treatment was ivuxolimab, an agonistic anti-OX40 (CD134) antibody. At 0.01 to 10 mg/kg, ivuxolimab was administered intravenously to patients every 2 weeks. Mean age around 60 years, range 23 to 79; around 80% male.

To note about this clone: Its specificity is unknown.

The method was immunoSEQ multiplex PCR; TCRdb's version includes in-frame clones alone and lacks a portion of them. The sample carries approximately 49,000 clones, approximately 81% recorded once. Findings of the study overall: Among the least clonally expanded were partial responders at 0.1-3.0 mg/kg.

This CDR3 is 15 amino acids long. The germline gives CDR1 SGDLS, CDR2 YYNGEE. The V and J ends lost 0 bases and 3 bases, in that order; junction bases with no gene match: 4. The TCR originated in an adult with an advanced solid tumor such as melanoma, head and neck, liver or kidney cancer. V usage is TRBV9 and J usage is TRBJ2-7; 9 bases map to TRBD1. The material was CD4+ or CD8+ T cells sorted from blood, obtained in a trial of the OX40 agonist ivuxolimab. CDR3 protein: CASSVGTGALYEQYF. CDR3 in DNA: TGTGCCAGCAGCGTAGGGACAGGGGCCCTCTACGAGCAGTACTTC.